This T cell receptor beta chain was captured by sequencing in a study of cytotoxic CD8 clonotypes in ibrutinib-treated CLL. Study information: After a median roughly a year on treatment (6 to 36), response samples were drawn. General observations from the study: Baseline levels of clonality went above those of age-matched healthy donors and moved with circulating CD8+ T-cell counts. Ibrutinib response saw clonality rise, and progression saw it return toward baseline.

As for this clone: The antigen is not known.

The planned depth of sequencing spanned 1 in 200,000 to 1 in 1 million T cells. The data were produced by immunoSEQ multiplex PCR, yet TCRdb's version contains in-frame clones alone and is incomplete. This table holds roughly 150,000 clones, about 88% found once. The CDR3 spans 17 residues. V lost 1 base and J 7 bases, leaving 22 bases between the germline ends. Looked up from germline, CDR1 is SGHVS and CDR2 is FQNEAQ. The chain joins TRBV7-8 to TRBJ1-2, with a possible D match to TRBD1 (6 bases). Sequenced material: PBMCs, taken at disease progression, from a patient treated with ibrutinib. This sequence originates from a human donor with chronic lymphocytic leukemia. CDR3 nucleotide sequence: TGTGCCAGCAGCTTAGTAAGCGCCCCTGTACAGGGCCCTGGCTACACCTTC. The encoded protein is CASSLVSAPVQGPGYTF.